What follows are 27 T cell receptor beta chains derived from one specimen sequenced in a study of blood T cell repertoires in COVID-19 (dated by TCRdb to the early 2020s). Libraries were made using the immunoSEQ multiplex PCR assay. Here the immuneACCESS table is served through TCRdb, limited to in-frame sequences with V and J called. Missing clones are a known gap in these copies; in checked studies unresolved V genes cover under half, and the rest lacks a known reason. This sample comprises under 300,000 clones, 83% of them detected only once. Of the sample, roughly 10% falls within the top ten clones. The specimen sequenced was peripheral blood. The origin of the receptors is a woman aged 45 to 65 who had recovered from COVID-19.

V and J are TRBV2 and TRBJ1-6, with a possible D match to TRBD1 (6 bases). V lost 6 bases and J lost 7, with 16 bases in between. The CDR3 extends over 15 amino acids. From germline, CDR1 is SNHLY and CDR2 FYNNEI. The CDR3 sequence: CASSPRGGENSPLHF. CDR3 nucleotides: TGTGCCAGCAGCCCGAGGGGGGGAGAGAATTCACCCCTCCACTTT.

The CDR3 here is CASSTQGDTGELFF. The CDR3 nucleotides are TGCGCCAGCAGCACTCAAGGGGACACCGGGGAGCTGTTTTTT. V and J are TRBV5-1 and TRBJ2-2, with D perhaps matching TRBD1 (5 bases). The CDR3 extends over 14 amino acids. Germline CDR1 SGHRS, CDR2 YFSETQ. Trimming took 4 bases from V and 3 from J, leaving 10 bases between them.

V is TRBV3-1 (or the pseudogene TRBV3-2) and J is TRBJ2-7, with 10 bases lining up with TRBD2. Germline values: CDR1 LGHDT, CDR2 YNNKEL (reference sequence). Trimming cost V 3 bases and J 3 bases; bases outside gene matches: 11. The CDR3 totals 17 residues. CDR3 protein: CASSHPLAGVVSYEQYF. The DNA for the CDR3 is TGTGCCAGCAGCCATCCCCTAGCGGGAGTCGTTAGCTACGAGCAGTACTTC.

CDR3 nucleotide sequence: TGTGCCAGCAGCCGGACAGGGTTAAACCAGCCCCAGCATTTT. This sequence encodes CASSRTGLNQPQHF. The J gene is TRBJ1-5, the V gene TRBV6-2 or TRBV6-3, with 8 nucleotides matching TRBD1. The germline V gene has CDR1 MNHEY and CDR2 SVGEGT. Unmatched junction bases numbered 8, after V lost 6 bases and J lost 7 bases. CDR3 length: 14 amino acids.

The chain carries TRBV19 and TRBJ1-5, with D maybe TRBD1 (5 bases). The CDR3 spans 13 residues. V dropped 2 bases and J dropped 7 bases, with 9 bases sitting between them. Germline CDR1 reads LNHDA; CDR2 reads SQIVND (reference sequence). The CDR3, as DNA: TGTGCCAGTAGTATATGGGAGGGGCAGCCCCAGCATTTT. Its translation is CASSIWEGQPQHF.

The chain carries TRBV28 and TRBJ1-5; 9 bases match TRBD1. This CDR3 has 16 amino acids. CDR1 MDHEN and CDR2 SYDVKM come from the germline V gene. V gave up 6 bases and J gave up 4 bases; unmatched junction bases: 10. The CDR3 sequence: CASRTLQGASNQPQHF. Written as DNA, the CDR3 is TGTGCCAGCAGAACATTACAGGGGGCGTCAAATCAGCCCCAGCATTTT. The variable domain in full, with the rest retrieved from reference TRBV28 and TRBJ1-5, is DVKVTQSSRYLVKRTGEKVFLECVQDMDHENMFWYRQDPGLGLRLIYFSYDVKMKEKGDIPEGYSVSREKKERFSLILESASTNQTSMYLCASRTLQGASNQPQHFGDGTRLSIL.

The chain couples TRBV25-1 to TRBJ1-1, with a weak D call TRBD1 (6 bases). Germline V gene sequence: CDR1 MGHDK, CDR2 SYGVNS. The length of the CDR3 is 14 residues. The V end lost 2 bases, the J end lost 1 base, and 8 bases lay between the germline ends. Here the CDR3 reads CASSEPTGNTEAFF. The CDR3 DNA is TGTGCCAGCAGTGAACCGACAGGGAACACTGAAGCTTTCTTT.

The V and J genes are TRBV5-4 and TRBJ2-5; 7 nucleotides line up with TRBD2. This CDR3 has 12 amino acids. CDR1 and CDR2 from the germline V gene are SGHNT and YYREEE (reference sequence). The V and J ends lost 4 bases and 3 bases, in that order; junction bases with no gene match: 0. The CDR3 reads CASSGREETQYF. CDR3 in DNA: TGTGCCAGCAGCGGGAGGGAAGAGACCCAGTACTTC.

V usage is TRBV27 and J usage is TRBJ2-7; 9 bases align to TRBD1. Germline V lookup: CDR1 MNHEY, CDR2 SMNVEV (reference sequence). The V and J ends lost 5 bases and 2 bases, in that order; junction bases with no gene match: 10. This CDR3 has 16 residues. CDR3 sequence: CASSPPVGTGPYEQYF. CDR3 DNA sequence: TGTGCCAGCAGTCCCCCGGTGGGGACAGGGCCCTACGAGCAGTACTTC.

The gene calls are TRBV3-1 (or the pseudogene TRBV3-2) and TRBJ1-1, with 7 bases aligning to TRBD1. CDR1 and CDR2 (germline): LGHDT, YNNKEL (reference sequence). The ends lost 4 bases at V and 3 bases at J; junction bases unmatched: 5. The CDR3 has 14 amino acids. The CDR3 DNA is TGTGCCAGCAGCCGGAACAGGGGCGACACTGAAGCTTTCTTT. The encoded protein is CASSRNRGDTEAFF.

This chain connects TRBV6-2 or TRBV6-3 to TRBJ2-1, with 7 bases fitting TRBD1. The germline CDR1 and CDR2 sequences are MNHEY and SVGEGT. V was pared by 0 bases and J by 2 bases, with 4 bases of the junction left unmatched. The length of the CDR3 is 16 residues. CDR3 sequence: CASSYSGGYTYNEQFF. The DNA for the CDR3 is TGTGCCAGCAGTTACTCAGGGGGCTACACCTACAATGAGCAGTTCTTC.

In its sample, this clone was seen many times. The chain links TRBV7-2 to TRBJ1-6, with 9 bases lining up with TRBD1. The CDR3 extends over 15 amino acids. Germline V gene sequence: CDR1 SGHTA, CDR2 FQGNSA. J lost 6 bases, V lost 2 bases, and 2 bases had no gene match. This chain's CDR3 is CASSLTGGLNSPLHF. The DNA of the CDR3 is TGTGCCAGCAGCTTAACAGGGGGCCTTAATTCACCCCTCCACTTT.

In this sample, this clone turned up a few times. The chain joins TRBV27 to TRBJ2-7, with a possible D match to TRBD2 (5 bases). Trimming cost V 2 bases and J 6 bases, with 17 bases left between them. Germline loops: CDR1 MNHEY, CDR2 SMNVEV (reference sequence). This CDR3 region has 15 residues. The CDR3 coding sequence is TGTGCCAGCAGTTTAGGCCTTTCGGGGAGACGCGAGCAGTACTTC. Amino acids: CASSLGLSGRREQYF.

This chain uses TRBV4-2 with TRBJ2-7; 9 bases align to TRBD1. The germline V gene has CDR1 LGHNA and CDR2 YNFKEQ. The CDR3 loop spans 16 amino acids. J lost 5 bases, V lost 0 bases, and 8 bases had no gene match. As DNA, the CDR3 is TGTGCCAGCAGCCAAGATAGGGGGACAGGGCTCGACGAGCAGTACTTC. It translates to CASSQDRGTGLDEQYF.

The chain employs TRBV28 and TRBJ1-5; weak D call: TRBD1 (5 bases). Trimming stripped 5 bases from V and 2 bases from J, with 13 bases between. The CDR3 spans 15 residues. Per the germline V gene, CDR1 is MDHEN and CDR2 is SYDVKM. In DNA, the CDR3 is TGTGCCAGCAGTCGAGTCGGGGGGGGCAATCAGCCCCAGCATTTT. This codes for CASSRVGGGNQPQHF.

This rearrangement joins TRBV24-1 to TRBJ2-6; D ambiguous. The V gene's germline CDR1 is KGHDR and CDR2 SFDVKD. The CDR3 runs 14 residues. V lost 4 bases, J lost 1 base, and 4 bases lay in between. The CDR3 DNA follows: TGTGCCACCAGTGAAGCATCTGGGGCCAACGTCCTGACTTTC. This sequence encodes CATSEASGANVLTF.

The chain recombines TRBV5-4 with TRBJ1-3; the match to TRBD1 covers 8 bases. The V and J ends lost 4 bases and 0 bases, in that order; junction bases with no gene match: 9. This CDR3 is built from 17 residues. Germline CDR1 reads SGHNT; CDR2 reads YYREEE (reference sequence). In DNA form, the CDR3 reads TGTGCCAGCAGCCGAGACCGGACAGGGACCTCTGGAAACACCATATATTTT. Encoded protein: CASSRDRTGTSGNTIYF. The full variable domain, rest sourced from reference TRBV5-4 and TRBJ1-3, is ETGVTQSPTHLIKTRGQQVTLRCSSQSGHNTVSWYQQALGQGPQFIFQYYREEENGRGNFPPRFSGLQFPNYSSELNVNALELDDSALYLCASSRDRTGTSGNTIYFGEGSWLTVV.

The chain couples TRBV7-8 to TRBJ2-5, with TRBD2 matching over 13 bases. This CDR3 is 16 amino acids long. The V gene's germline CDR1 is SGHVS and CDR2 FQNEAQ. J lost 2 bases, V lost 4 bases, and 4 bases had no gene match. Here the CDR3 reads CASSYLLAGGQETQYF. Written as DNA, the CDR3 is TGTGCCAGCAGCTACCTACTAGCGGGGGGGCAAGAGACCCAGTACTTC.

CDR3 bases: TGCGCCAGCAGCTTGTTATCGGGAGGGTACAATGAGCAGTTCTTC. This gives the protein CASSLLSGGYNEQFF. The chain carries TRBV5-1 and TRBJ2-1; 8 nucleotides align to TRBD2. Unmatched junction bases numbered 4, after V lost 1 base and J lost 4 bases. Germline CDR1 reads SGHRS; CDR2 reads YFSETQ. The CDR3 consists of 15 residues.

This rearrangement joins TRBV11-2 to TRBJ2-7; 7 bases align to TRBD2. This CDR3 spans 12 amino acids. Germline V gene sequence: CDR1 SGHAT, CDR2 FQNNGV. The trim removed 10 bases at V and 9 bases at J, leaving 12 bases unmatched. CDR3 residues: CATRWERGRQYF. The DNA for the CDR3 is TGTGCCACCAGGTGGGAGCGGGGTCGGCAGTACTTC.

This clone was observed a handful of times. The chain uses TRBV28 and TRBJ1-1; possibly TRBD1 for D (6 bases). The CDR3 extends over 15 amino acids. Germline assignment: CDR1 MDHEN and CDR2 SYDVKM. The V and J ends lost 3 bases and 2 bases respectively, with 13 bases between them. CDR3: CASSFYVGGNTEAFF. The CDR3 DNA is TGTGCCAGCAGTTTCTACGTAGGGGGAAACACTGAAGCTTTCTTT.

The chain links TRBV19 to TRBJ2-7; 7 nucleotides line up with TRBD1. The CDR3 is 15 residues long. The germline V gene has CDR1 LNHDA and CDR2 SQIVND (reference sequence). Trimming removed 5 bases from V and 9 bases from J; junction bases left unmatched: 16. The CDR3 nucleotides are TGTGCCAGTAGTTCTATCCTAACAGGGGCGCCCTGGCAGTACTTC. Translating gives CASSSILTGAPWQYF.

This clone appeared once. The chain carries TRBV18 and TRBJ2-3; 7 nucleotides line up with TRBD2. The CDR3 has 13 residues. CDR1 is KGHSH, CDR2 LQKENI, per germline. The V gene end was trimmed by 5 bases and the J gene end by 6 bases; junction bases not matched to a gene: 5. The CDR3 sequence: CASSALLADTQYF. The CDR3 DNA is TGTGCCAGCTCAGCACTACTAGCGGATACGCAGTATTTT.

This clone turned up a few times. The chain combines TRBV27 with TRBJ1-6; maybe TRBD1 (6 bases). CDR3 size: 17 residues. Germline V gives CDR1 MNHEY, CDR2 SMNVEV (reference sequence). V lost 2 bases and J 1 base, leaving 12 bases between the germline ends. The CDR3 DNA reads TGTGCCAGCAGTTTAATACAGGGAGTGTCCTATAATTCACCCCTCCACTTT. Its translation: CASSLIQGVSYNSPLHF.

In its sample, this clone was seen once. This chain uses TRBV5-4 with TRBJ2-3; a weak D match, TRBD1 (5 bases). This CDR3 region has 14 residues. From germline, CDR1 is SGHNT and CDR2 YYREEE (reference sequence). The V end lost 1 base, the J end lost 4 bases, and 10 bases lay between the germline ends. CDR3 region: CASSLPGWSDTQYF. CDR3 bases: TGTGCCAGCAGCTTGCCAGGGTGGTCAGATACGCAGTATTTT.

This rearrangement joins TRBV7-2 to TRBJ2-7, with a tentative D call TRBD2 (5 bases). Deletions cut 1 base from V and 2 bases from J, with 12 bases between. The CDR3 has 15 residues. Germline CDR1 and CDR2: SGHTA and FQGNSA. The chain's CDR3 is CASSLGGPGTYEQYF. CDR3 coding DNA: TGTGCCAGCAGCTTAGGCGGGCCTGGCACCTACGAGCAGTACTTC.

The chain employs TRBV19 and TRBJ2-4; D perhaps matches TRBD1 (5 bases). Germline CDR1 LNHDA, CDR2 SQIVND (reference sequence). V gave up 4 bases and J gave up 4 bases, with 11 bases separating them. This CDR3 spans 14 amino acids. The CDR3 DNA reads as TGTGCCAGTAGTAGACCGGACACAAAAAACATTCAGTACTTC. This encodes CASSRPDTKNIQYF.